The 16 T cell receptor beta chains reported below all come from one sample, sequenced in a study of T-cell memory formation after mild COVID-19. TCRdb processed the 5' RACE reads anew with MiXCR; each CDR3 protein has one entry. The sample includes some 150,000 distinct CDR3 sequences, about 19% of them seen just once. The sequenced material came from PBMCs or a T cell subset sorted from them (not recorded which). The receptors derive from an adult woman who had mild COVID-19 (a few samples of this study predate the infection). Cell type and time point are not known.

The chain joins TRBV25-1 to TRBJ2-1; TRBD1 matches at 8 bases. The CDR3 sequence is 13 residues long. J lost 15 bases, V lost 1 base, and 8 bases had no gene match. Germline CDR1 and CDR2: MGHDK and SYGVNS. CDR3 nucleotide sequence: TGTGCCAGCAGTGAATTCGCCAGGGGGCAGGTGTTCTTC. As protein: CASSEFARGQVFF. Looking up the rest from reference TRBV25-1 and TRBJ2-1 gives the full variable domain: EADIYQTPRYLVIGTGKKITLECSQTMGHDKMYWYQQDPGMELHLIHYSYGVNSTEKGDLSSESTVSRIRTEHFPLTLESARPSHTSQYLCASSEFARGQVFFGPGTRLTVL.

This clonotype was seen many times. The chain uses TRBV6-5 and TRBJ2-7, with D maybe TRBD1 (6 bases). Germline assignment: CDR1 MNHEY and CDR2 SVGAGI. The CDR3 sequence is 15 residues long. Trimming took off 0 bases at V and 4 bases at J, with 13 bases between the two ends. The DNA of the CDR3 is TGTGCCAGCAGTTACTCGGTGAGGGGGAGTTACGAGCAGTACTTC. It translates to CASSYSVRGSYEQYF.

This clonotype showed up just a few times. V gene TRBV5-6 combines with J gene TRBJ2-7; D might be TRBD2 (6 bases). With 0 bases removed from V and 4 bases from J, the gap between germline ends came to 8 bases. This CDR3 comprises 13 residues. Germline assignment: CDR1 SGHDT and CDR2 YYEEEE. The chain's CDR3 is CASSLAAGYEQYF. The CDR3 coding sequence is TGTGCCAGCAGCTTGGCCGCGGGGTACGAGCAGTACTTC.

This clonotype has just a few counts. The CDR3 sequence is CASSLDGQNTGELFF. The CDR3, as DNA: TGCGCCAGCAGCTTGGACGGACAGAACACCGGGGAGCTGTTTTTT. The chain uses TRBV5-1 and TRBJ2-2, with D perhaps TRBD1 (5 bases). CDR1 SGHRS and CDR2 YFSETQ come from the germline V gene. Trimming removed 0 bases at V and 1 base at J, with 7 bases between. This CDR3 is 15 amino acids long.

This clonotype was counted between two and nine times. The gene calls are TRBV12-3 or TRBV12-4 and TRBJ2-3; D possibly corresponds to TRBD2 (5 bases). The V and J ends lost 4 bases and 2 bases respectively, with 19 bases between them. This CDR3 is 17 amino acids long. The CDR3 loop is CASSSLFRTYYTDTQYF. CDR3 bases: TGTGCCAGCAGTTCCCTCTTCAGGACTTATTACACAGATACGCAGTATTTT.

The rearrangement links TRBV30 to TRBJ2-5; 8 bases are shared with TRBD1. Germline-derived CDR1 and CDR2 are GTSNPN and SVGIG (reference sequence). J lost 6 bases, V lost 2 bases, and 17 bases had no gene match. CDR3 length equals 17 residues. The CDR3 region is CAWSSWTFHQGAKTQYF. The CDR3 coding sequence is TGTGCCTGGAGTTCGTGGACATTCCATCAGGGGGCAAAGACCCAGTACTTC.

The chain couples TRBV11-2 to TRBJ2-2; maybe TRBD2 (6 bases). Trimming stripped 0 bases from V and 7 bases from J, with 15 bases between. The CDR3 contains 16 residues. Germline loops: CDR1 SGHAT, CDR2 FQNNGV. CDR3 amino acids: CASSLDMAGRDGELFF. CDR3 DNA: TGTGCCAGCAGCTTAGATATGGCGGGGCGGGACGGGGAGCTGTTTTTT.

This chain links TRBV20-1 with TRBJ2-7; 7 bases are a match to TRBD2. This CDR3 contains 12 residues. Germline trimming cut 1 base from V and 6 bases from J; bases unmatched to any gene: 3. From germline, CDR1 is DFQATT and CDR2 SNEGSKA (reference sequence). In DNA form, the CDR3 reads TGCAGTGCTAGAGGGGGGACTACCGAGCAGTACTTC. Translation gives CSARGGTTEQYF.

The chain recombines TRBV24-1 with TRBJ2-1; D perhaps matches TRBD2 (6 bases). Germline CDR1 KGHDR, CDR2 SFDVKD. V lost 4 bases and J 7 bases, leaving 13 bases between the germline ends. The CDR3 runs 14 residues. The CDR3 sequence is CATSDTLAMNEQFF. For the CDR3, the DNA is TGTGCCACCAGTGACACACTAGCAATGAATGAGCAGTTCTTC.

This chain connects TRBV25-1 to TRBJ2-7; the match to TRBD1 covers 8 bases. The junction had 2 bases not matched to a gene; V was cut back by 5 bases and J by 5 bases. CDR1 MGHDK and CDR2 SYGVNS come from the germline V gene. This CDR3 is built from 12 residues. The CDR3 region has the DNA TGTGCCAGCAGTTGGACAGGGAACGAGCAGTACTTC. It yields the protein CASSWTGNEQYF.

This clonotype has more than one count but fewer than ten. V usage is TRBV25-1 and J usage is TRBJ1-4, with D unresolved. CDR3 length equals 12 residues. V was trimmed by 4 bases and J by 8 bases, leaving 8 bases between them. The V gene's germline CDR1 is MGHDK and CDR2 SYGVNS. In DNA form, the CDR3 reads TGTGCCAGCAGTGGGGGTTTCGAAAAACTGTTTTTT. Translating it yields CASSGGFEKLFF.

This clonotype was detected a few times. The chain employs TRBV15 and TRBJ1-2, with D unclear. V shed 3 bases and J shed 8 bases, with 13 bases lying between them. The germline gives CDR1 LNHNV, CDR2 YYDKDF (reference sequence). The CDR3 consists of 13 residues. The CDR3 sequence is CATSSGVLGGYTF. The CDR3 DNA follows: TGTGCCACCAGCAGTGGGGTGTTGGGGGGCTACACCTTC.

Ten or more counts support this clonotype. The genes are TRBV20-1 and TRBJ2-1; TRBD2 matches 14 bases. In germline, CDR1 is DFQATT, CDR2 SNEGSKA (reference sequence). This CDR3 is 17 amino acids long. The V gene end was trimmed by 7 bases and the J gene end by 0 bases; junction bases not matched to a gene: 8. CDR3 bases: TGCAGTGGCATGGGACTAGCGGGAGCAGTCTCCTACAATGAGCAGTTCTTC. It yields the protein CSGMGLAGAVSYNEQFF.

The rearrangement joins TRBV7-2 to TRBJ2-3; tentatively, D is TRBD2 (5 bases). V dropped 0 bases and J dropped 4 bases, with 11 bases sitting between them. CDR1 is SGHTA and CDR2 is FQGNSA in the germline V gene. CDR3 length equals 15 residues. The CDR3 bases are TGTGCCAGCAGCTTAGCCGGAACTAGAGCAGATACGCAGTATTTT. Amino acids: CASSLAGTRADTQYF. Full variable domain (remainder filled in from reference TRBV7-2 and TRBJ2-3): GAGVSQSPSNKVTEKGKDVELRCDPISGHTALYWYRQSLGQGLEFLIYFQGNSAPDKSGLPSDRFSAERTGGSVSTLTIQRTQQEDSAVYLCASSLAGTRADTQYFGPGTRLTVL.

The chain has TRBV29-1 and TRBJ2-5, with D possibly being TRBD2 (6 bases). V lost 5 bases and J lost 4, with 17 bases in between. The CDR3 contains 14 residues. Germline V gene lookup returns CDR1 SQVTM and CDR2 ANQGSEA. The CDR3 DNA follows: TGCAGCGTTTTTATGGGCGGGGTACGAGAGACCCAGTACTTC. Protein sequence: CSVFMGGVRETQYF. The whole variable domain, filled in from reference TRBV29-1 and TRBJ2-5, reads SAVISQKPSRDICQRGTSLTIQCQVDSQVTMMFWYRQQPGQSLTLIATANQGSEATYESGFVIDKFPISRPNLTFSTLTVSNMSPEDSSIYLCSVFMGGVRETQYFGPGTRLLVL.

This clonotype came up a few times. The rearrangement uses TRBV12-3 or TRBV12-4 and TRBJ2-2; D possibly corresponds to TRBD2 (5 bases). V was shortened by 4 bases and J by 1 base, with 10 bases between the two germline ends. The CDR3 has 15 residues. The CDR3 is CASSSPSRNTGELFF. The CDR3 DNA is TGTGCCAGCAGTTCACCTAGCCGGAACACCGGGGAGCTGTTTTTT.